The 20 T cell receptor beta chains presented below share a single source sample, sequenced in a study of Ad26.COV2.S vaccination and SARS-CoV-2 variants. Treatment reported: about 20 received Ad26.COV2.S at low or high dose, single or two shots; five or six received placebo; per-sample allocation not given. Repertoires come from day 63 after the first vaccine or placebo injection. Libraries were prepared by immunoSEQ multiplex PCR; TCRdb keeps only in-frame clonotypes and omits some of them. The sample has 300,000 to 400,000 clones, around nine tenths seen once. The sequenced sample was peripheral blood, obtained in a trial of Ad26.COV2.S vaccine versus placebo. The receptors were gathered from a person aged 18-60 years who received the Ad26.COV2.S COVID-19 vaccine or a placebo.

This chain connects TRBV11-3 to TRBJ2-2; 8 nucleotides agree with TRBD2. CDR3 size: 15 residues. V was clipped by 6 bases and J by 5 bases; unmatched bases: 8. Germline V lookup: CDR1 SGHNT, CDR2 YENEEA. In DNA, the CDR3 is TGTGCCAGCAGTTTGAGCGGGAGTAGTACCGGGGAGCTGTTTTTT. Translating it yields CASSLSGSSTGELFF.

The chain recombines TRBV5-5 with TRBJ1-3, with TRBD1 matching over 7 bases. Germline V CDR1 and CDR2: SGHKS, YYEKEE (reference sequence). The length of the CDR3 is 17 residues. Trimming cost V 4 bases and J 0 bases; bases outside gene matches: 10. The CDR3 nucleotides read TGTGCCAGCAGCCCGAACAGGGGAATTAGCTCTGGAAACACCATATATTTT. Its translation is CASSPNRGISSGNTIYF. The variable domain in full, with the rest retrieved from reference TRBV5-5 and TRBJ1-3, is DAGVTQSPTHLIKTRGQQVTLRCSPISGHKSVSWYQQVLGQGPQFIFQYYEKEERGRGNFPDRFSARQFPNYSSELNVNALLLGDSALYLCASSPNRGISSGNTIYFGEGSWLTVV.

The CDR3 nucleotides read TGCGCCAGCAGCTTGGCCGGGGAAAGCACAGATACGCAGTATTTT. This encodes CASSLAGESTDTQYF. The chain couples TRBV5-1 to TRBJ2-3, with D tentatively TRBD2 (5 bases). The CDR3 runs 15 residues. CDR1 and CDR2 (germline): SGHRS, YFSETQ. Trimming removed 0 bases at V and 0 bases at J, with 8 bases between.

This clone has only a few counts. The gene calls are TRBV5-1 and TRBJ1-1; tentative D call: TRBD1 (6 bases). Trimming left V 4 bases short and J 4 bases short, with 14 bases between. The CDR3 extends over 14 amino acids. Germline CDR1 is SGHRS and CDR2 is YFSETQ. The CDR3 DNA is TGCGCCAGCAGCACCAGCGGGGGCGGCACTGAAGCTTTCTTT. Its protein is CASSTSGGGTEAFF.

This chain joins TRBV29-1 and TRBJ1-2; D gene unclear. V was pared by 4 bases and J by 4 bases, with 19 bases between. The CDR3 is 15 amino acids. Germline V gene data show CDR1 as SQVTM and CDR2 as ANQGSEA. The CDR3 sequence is CSVVPGLHTFYGYTF. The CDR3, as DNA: TGCAGCGTTGTCCCGGGTCTTCATACCTTCTATGGCTACACCTTC.

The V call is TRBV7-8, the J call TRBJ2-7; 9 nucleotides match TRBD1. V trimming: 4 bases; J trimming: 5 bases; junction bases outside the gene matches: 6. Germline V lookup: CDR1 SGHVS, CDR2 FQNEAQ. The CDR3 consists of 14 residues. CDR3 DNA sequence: TGTGCCAGCAGCTCAACAGGGGGCCCGGACGAGCAGTACTTC. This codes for CASSSTGGPDEQYF.

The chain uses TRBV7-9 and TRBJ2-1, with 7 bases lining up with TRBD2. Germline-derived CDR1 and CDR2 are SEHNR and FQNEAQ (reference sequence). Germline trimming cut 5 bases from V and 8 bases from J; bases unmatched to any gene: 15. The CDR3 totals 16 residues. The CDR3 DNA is TGTGCCAGCAGCCCCGGGACTATCCTCCGGGGGGATGAGCAGTTCTTC. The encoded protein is CASSPGTILRGDEQFF.

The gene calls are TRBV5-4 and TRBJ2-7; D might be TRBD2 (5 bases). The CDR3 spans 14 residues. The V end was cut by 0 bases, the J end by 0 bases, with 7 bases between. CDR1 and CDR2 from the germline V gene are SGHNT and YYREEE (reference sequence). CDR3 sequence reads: CASSLDSDSYEQYF. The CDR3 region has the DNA TGTGCCAGCAGCTTGGATAGCGACTCCTACGAGCAGTACTTC. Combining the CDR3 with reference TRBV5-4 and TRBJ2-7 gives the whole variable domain ETGVTQSPTHLIKTRGQQVTLRCSSQSGHNTVSWYQQALGQGPQFIFQYYREEENGRGNFPPRFSGLQFPNYSSELNVNALELDDSALYLCASSLDSDSYEQYFGPGTRLTVT.

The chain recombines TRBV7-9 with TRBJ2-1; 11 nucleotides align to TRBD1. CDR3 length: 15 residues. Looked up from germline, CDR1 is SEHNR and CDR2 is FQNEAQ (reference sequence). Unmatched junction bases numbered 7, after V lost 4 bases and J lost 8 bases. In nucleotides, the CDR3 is TGTGCCAGCAGCTCCCCGGGACAGGGGGGTGATGAGCAGTTCTTC. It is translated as CASSSPGQGGDEQFF. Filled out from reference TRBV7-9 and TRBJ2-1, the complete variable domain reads DTGVSQNPRHKITKRGQNVTFRCDPISEHNRLYWYRQTLGQGPEFLTYFQNEAQLEKSRLLSDRFSAERPKGSFSTLEIQRTEQGDSAMYLCASSSPGQGGDEQFFGPGTRLTVL.

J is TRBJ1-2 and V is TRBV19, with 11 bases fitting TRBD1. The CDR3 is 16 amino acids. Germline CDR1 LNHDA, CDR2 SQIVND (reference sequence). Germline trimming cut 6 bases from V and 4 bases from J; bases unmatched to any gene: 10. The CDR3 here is CASRRRDRGFGYGYTF. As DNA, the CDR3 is TGTGCCAGTAGACGCCGGGACAGGGGGTTTGGCTATGGCTACACCTTC.

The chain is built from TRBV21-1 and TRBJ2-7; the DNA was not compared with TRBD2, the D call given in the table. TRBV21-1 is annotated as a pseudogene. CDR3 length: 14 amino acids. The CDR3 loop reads CASSKARSSYEQYF. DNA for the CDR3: TGTGCCAGCAGCAAAGCGCGTTCTTCCTACGAGCAGTACTTC.

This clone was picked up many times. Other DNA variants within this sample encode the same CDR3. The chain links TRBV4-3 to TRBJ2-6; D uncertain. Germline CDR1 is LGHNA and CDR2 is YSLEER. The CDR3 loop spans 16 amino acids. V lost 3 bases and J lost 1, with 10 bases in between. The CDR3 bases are TGCGCCAGCAGCCAGGGTCGGTCTTCTGGGGCCAACGTCCTGACTTTC. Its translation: CASSQGRSSGANVLTF.

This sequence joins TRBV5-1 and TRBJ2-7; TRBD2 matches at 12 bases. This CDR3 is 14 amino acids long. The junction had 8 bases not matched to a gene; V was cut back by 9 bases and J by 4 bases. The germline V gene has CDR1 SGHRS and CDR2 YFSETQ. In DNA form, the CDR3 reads TGCGCCACCAAGGCACTAGCGGGAGGTTACGAGCAGTACTTC. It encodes CATKALAGGYEQYF.

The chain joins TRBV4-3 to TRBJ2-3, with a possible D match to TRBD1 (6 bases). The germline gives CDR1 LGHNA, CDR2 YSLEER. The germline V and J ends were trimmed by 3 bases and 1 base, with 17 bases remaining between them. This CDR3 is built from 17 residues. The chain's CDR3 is CASSQYYRDGGTDTQYF. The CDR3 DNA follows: TGCGCCAGCAGCCAGTACTACAGGGACGGGGGCACAGATACGCAGTATTTT.

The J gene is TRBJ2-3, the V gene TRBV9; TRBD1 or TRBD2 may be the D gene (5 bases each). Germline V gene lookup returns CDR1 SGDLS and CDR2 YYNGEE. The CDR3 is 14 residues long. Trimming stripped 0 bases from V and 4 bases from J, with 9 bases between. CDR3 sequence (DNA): TGTGCCAGCAGCGTAGGAGGGGTTGCAGATACGCAGTATTTT. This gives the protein CASSVGGVADTQYF. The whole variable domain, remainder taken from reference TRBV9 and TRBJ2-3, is DSGVTQTPKHLITATGQRVTLRCSPRSGDLSVYWYQQSLDQGLQFLIQYYNGEERAKGNILERFSAQQFPDLHSELNLSSLELGDSALYFCASSVGGVADTQYFGPGTRLTVL.

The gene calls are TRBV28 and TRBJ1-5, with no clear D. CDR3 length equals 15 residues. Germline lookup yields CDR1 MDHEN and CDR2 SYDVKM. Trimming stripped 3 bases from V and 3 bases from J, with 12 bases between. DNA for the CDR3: TGTGCCAGCAGTTTCACCCGGGGTGCCAATCAGCCCCAGCATTTT. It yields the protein CASSFTRGANQPQHF.

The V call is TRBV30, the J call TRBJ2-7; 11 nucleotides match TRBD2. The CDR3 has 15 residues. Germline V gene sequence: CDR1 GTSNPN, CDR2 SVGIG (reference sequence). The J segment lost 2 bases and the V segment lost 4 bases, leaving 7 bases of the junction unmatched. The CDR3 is CAWKFSGRATYEQYF. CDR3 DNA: TGTGCCTGGAAATTTAGCGGGAGGGCCACCTACGAGCAGTACTTC.

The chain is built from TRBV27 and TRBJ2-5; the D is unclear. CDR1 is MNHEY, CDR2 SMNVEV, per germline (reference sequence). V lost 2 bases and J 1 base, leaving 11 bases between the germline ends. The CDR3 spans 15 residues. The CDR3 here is CASSLGIRRQETQYF. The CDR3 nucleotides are TGTGCCAGCAGTTTAGGTATCCGCCGCCAAGAGACCCAGTACTTC.

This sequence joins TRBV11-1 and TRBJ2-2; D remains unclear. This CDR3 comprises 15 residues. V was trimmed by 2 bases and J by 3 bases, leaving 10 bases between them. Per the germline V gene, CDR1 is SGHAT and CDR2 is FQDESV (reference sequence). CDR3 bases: TGTGCCAGCAGCTTAACGAGACACTACACCGGGGAGCTGTTTTTT. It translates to CASSLTRHYTGELFF.

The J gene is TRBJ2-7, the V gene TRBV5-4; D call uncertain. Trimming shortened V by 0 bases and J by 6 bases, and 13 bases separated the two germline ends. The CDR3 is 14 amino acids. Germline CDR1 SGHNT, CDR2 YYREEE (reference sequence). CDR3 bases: TGTGCCAGCAGCTTGGGGCGAAGGCAGGTCGAGCAGTACTTC. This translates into CASSLGRRQVEQYF.